This paragraph covers one TCR beta chain sequence. Clones were sequenced by immunoSEQ multiplex PCR, and TCRdb holds only the in-frame ones, with some missing. In the table there are tens of thousands of clones, under 95% of which are singletons. The entry originates in a study of lymphopenia after photon versus proton radiotherapy. Per germline, CDR1 SGHNT and CDR2 YENEEA. There are 13 residues in the CDR3. The trim removed 8 bases at V and 3 bases at J, leaving 4 bases unmatched. This material consisted of peripheral blood, taken from a patient treated with photon-based radiotherapy. This TCR was sampled from a woman aged 70-85 years with pancreatic cancer. The chain employs TRBV11-3 and TRBJ2-7, with 10 bases matching TRBD1. The CDR3 here is CASGGQGDYEQYF. CDR3 nucleotides: TGTGCCAGCGGCGGACAGGGGGACTACGAGCAGTACTTC. Looking up the rest from reference TRBV11-3 and TRBJ2-7 gives the full variable domain: EAGVVQSPRYKIIEKKQPVAFWCNPISGHNTLYWYLQNLGQGPELLIRYENEEAVDDSQLPKDRFSAERLKGVDSTLKIQPAELGDSAVYLCASGGQGDYEQYFGPGTRLTVT.